This TCR beta chain was recorded in a study of T cells in Graves' hyperthyroidism and ophthalmopathy. RNA transcripts were the template for amplifying TCR beta CDR3 regions. The HTBI primer set served for first-round RT-PCR of the TCR CDR3. TCRdb reprocessed the multiplex PCR reads via MiXCR and lists one record per CDR3 protein. Of hundreds of thousands of distinct CDR3 sequences in the sample, less than 15% were seen once. Graves' hyperthyroidism qualified as stable when ophthalmopathy did not progress within 18 months. It was uncontrolled infection, other autoimmune disease, pregnancy or lactation that excluded patients. CDR1 DFQATT and CDR2 SNEGSKA come from the germline V gene (reference sequence). CDR3 length equals 18 residues. The trim removed 3 bases at V and 0 bases at J, leaving 7 bases unmatched. Points on this clonotype: Its specificity is not known.

Study findings and constraints: Median prediction lead before ophthalmopathy onset was around 6.9 months with the model. Ophthalmopathy and stable hyperthyroidism were told apart by a 13 V-J model.

This TCR was sampled from a woman in her late teens or twenties with Graves' hyperthyroidism. The sample comprised blood. V is TRBV20-1 and J is TRBJ2-1; 14 bases match TRBD2. The CDR3 DNA follows: TGCAGTGCTAGTGAGGGACTAGCGGGAGCCCTCTCCTACAATGAGCAGTTCTTC. Protein sequence: CSASEGLAGALSYNEQFF.